The present T cell receptor beta chain was sequenced within a study of blood T cells in healthy people across ages. General study points: Roughly linear age-related decline in beta diversity appeared, significant by age around 36.

V was clipped by 6 bases and J by 10 bases, with 13 bases between them. The CDR3 loop spans 12 amino acids. This clonotype was found a few times. What it binds is not known. No fewer than 6 micrograms of total RNA were isolated from every sample. Primers used in a second PCR of about 6 to 11 cycles were a sample-barcoded 5' primer and a J-beta primer mix. TCRdb redid the calling of the 5' RACE reads with MiXCR, one entry per CDR3 protein. The data hold roughly 800,000 distinct CDR3 sequences, with approximately 25% observed a single time. This sample was shared with a second study, whose subject was T cells of mothers and their children.

This rearrangement joins TRBV12-3 or TRBV12-4 to TRBJ2-1; D call uncertain. Sequenced material: blood. This TCR derives from a boy younger than 18 in good health. Here the CDR3 DNA reads TGTGCCAGCAGCCCCGGTTGGACGGAGCAGTTCTTC. Amino acids: CASSPGWTEQFF.